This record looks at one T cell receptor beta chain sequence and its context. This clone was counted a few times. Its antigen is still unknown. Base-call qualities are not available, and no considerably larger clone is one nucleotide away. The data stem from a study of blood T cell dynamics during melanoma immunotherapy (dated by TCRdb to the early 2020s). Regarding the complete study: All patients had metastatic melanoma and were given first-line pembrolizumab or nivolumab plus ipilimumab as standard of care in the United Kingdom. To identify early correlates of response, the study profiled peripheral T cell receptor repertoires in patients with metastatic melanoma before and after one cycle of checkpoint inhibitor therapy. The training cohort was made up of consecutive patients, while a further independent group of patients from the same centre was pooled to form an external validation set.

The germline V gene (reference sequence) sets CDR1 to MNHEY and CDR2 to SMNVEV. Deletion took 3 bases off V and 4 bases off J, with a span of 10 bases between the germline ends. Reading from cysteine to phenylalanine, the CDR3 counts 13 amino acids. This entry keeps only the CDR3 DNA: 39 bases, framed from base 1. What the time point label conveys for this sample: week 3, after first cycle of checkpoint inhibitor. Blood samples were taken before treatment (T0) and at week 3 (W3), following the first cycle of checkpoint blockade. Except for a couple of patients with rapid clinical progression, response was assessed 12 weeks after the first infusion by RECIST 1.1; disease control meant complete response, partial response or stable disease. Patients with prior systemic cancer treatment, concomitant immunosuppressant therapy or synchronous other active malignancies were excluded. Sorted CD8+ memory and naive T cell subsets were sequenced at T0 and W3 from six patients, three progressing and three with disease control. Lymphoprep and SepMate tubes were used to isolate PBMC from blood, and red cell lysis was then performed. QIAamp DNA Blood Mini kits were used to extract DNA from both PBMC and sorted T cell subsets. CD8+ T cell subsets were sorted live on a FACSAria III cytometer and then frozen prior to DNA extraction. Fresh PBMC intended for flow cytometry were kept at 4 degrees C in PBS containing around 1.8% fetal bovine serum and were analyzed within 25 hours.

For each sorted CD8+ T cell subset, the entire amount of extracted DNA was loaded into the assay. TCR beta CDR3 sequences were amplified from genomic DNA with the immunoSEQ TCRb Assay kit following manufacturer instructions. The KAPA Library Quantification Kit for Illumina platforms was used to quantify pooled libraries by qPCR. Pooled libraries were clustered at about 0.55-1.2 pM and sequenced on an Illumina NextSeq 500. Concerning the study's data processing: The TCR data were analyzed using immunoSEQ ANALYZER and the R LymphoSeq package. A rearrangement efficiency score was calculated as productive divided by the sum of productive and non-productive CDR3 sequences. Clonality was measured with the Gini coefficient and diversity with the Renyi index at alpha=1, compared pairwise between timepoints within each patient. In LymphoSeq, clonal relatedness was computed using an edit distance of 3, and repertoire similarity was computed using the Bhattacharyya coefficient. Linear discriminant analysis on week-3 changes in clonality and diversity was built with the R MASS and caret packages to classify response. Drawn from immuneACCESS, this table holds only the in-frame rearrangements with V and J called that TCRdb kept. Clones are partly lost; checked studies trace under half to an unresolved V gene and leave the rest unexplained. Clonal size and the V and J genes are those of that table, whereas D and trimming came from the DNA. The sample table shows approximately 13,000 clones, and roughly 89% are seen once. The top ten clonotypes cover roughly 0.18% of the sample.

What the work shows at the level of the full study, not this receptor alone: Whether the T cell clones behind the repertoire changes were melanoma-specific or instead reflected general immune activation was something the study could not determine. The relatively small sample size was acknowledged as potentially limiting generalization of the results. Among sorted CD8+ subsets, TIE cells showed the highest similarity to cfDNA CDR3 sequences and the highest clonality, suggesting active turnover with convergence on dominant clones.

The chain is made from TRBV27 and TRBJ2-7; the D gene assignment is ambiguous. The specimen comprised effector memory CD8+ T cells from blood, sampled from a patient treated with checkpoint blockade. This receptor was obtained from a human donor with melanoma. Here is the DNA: TGTGCCAGCAGTTTTGGGCCGACTTACGAGCAGTACTTC. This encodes CASSFGPTYEQYF.